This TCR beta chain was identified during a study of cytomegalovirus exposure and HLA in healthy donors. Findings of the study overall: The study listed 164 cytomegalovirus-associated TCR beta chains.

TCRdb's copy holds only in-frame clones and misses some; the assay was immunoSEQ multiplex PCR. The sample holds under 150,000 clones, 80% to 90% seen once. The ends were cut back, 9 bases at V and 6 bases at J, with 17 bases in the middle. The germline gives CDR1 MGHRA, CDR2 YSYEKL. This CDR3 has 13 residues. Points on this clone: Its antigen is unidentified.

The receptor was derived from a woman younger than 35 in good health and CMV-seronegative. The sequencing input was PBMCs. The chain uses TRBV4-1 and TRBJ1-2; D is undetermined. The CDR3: CASRHVGQNGYTF. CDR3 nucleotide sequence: TGCGCCAGTAGACACGTTGGCCAGAATGGCTACACCTTC.